Listed below are T cell receptor beta chains from one sample, sequenced in a study of cytomegalovirus exposure and HLA in healthy donors. The assay was immunoSEQ multiplex PCR, and TCRdb's table has in-frame clones only and misses some. The table includes around 140,000 clones, approximately 88% detected once. Material for sequencing was PBMCs. The receptors originated from a woman aged 40 to 50 in good health and CMV-seronegative. CDR3s include the opening cysteine and the closing phenylalanine or tryptophan. Fields, in order: CDR3 protein, CDR3 DNA, V gene, clone size, J gene, D gene. A D gene is named only where the DNA matches it firmly. Size is omitted from some rows. Given values are once, few, many or a class for expanded clones.

CASNLLAGVNNEQFF	TGTGCCAGCAACCTACTAGCGGGAGTAAACAATGAGCAGTTCTTC	TRBV5-5	NA	TRBJ2-1	TRBD2
CATSRGPTGRYGYTF	TGTGCCACCAGCAGAGGACCGACAGGTCGGTATGGCTACACCTTC	TRBV15	once	TRBJ1-2	NA
CSVEGGGPETQYF	TGCAGCGTTGAAGGGGGCGGCCCAGAGACCCAGTACTTC	TRBV29-1	once	TRBJ2-5	NA
CASSLGREGRYNEQFF	TGCGCCAGCAGCTTAGGCCGGGAGGGCCGCTACAATGAGCAGTTCTTC	TRBV5-1	NA	TRBJ2-1	TRBD2
CASSDSHEANYGYTF	TGTGCCAGCAGTGACTCCCACGAGGCTAACTATGGCTACACCTTC	TRBV6-4	once	TRBJ1-2	NA
CASSLGGLSTDTQYF	TGTGCCAGCAGCCTAGGGGGACTAAGCACAGATACGCAGTATTTT	TRBV7-6	once	TRBJ2-3	NA
CASSSGQGNSPLHF	TGTGCCAGCAGCTCGGGACAGGGTAATTCACCCCTCCACTTT	TRBV7-3	NA	TRBJ1-6	TRBD1
CASSLGGGPVDTQYF	TGTGCCAGCAGTTTAGGAGGGGGCCCAGTAGATACGCAGTATTTT	TRBV27	NA	TRBJ2-3	NA
CASSPYTGEVYEQYF	TGTGCCAGCAGCCCTTATACAGGGGAGGTCTACGAGCAGTACTTC	TRBV5-5	NA	TRBJ2-7	NA
CASSSLTGAPKAFF	TGTGCCAGCAGTTCCTTGACAGGGGCCCCGAAAGCTTTCTTT	TRBV28	NA	TRBJ1-1	TRBD1
CASSIVLTSGNDNEQFF	TGTGCCAGTAGTATAGTCCTGACTAGCGGCAATGACAATGAGCAGTTCTTC	TRBV19	NA	TRBJ2-1	TRBD2
CASRWDSRSYEQYF	TGTGCCAGCAGATGGGACTCGCGCTCCTACGAGCAGTACTTC	TRBV6-1	NA	TRBJ2-7	NA
CASSFEGRGEQYF	TGTGCCAGCAGCTTTGAGGGGAGGGGCGAGCAGTACTTC	TRBV5-8	NA	TRBJ2-7	TRBD2
CASSSPGNYGYTF	TGTGCCAGCAGCTCTCCGGGAAATTATGGCTACACCTTC	TRBV9	once	TRBJ1-2	NA
CASSLDGGGETQYF	TGTGCCAGCAGCTTAGACGGGGGTGGGGAGACCCAGTACTTC	TRBV7-2	NA	TRBJ2-5	NA
CASSPRGLAAYNEQFF	TGTGCCAGCAGTCCTCGAGGGCTAGCGGCCTACAATGAGCAGTTCTTC	TRBV7-9	NA	TRBJ2-1	TRBD2
CASSFSPTLTYEQYF	TGTGCCAGCAGCTTCAGTCCCACGTTAACCTACGAGCAGTACTTC	TRBV5-5	few	TRBJ2-7	NA
CASSFKLLGDEQYF	TGTGCCAGCAGCTTCAAATTATTAGGGGACGAGCAGTACTTC	TRBV7-8	NA	TRBJ2-7	NA
CASSDRDWGLGGEQFF	TGTGCCAGCAGCGACCGGGACTGGGGTCTAGGTGGTGAGCAGTTCTTC	TRBV13	once	TRBJ2-1	NA
CASTATPEDTIYF	TGCGCCAGCACGGCCACCCCAGAGGACACCATATATTTT	TRBV5-1	NA	TRBJ1-3	NA
CASSVSSVSSYNEQFF	TGTGCCAGCAGCGTCTCTTCGGTGAGCTCCTACAATGAGCAGTTCTTC	TRBV9	NA	TRBJ2-1	NA
CASSGGTGEQETQYF	TGTGCCAGCAGCGGCGGGACAGGGGAACAAGAGACCCAGTACTTC	TRBV7-9	NA	TRBJ2-5	TRBD1
CASSRGKDTEAFF	TGTGCCAGCTCTAGAGGAAAGGACACTGAAGCTTTCTTT	TRBV6-5	few	TRBJ1-1	NA
CASSHGGAGLSGNTIYF	TGTGCCAGCAGCCATGGGGGGGCGGGACTCTCTGGAAACACCATATATTTT	TRBV7-2	NA	TRBJ1-3	NA
CASSQRTVDQPQHF	TGTGCCAGCAGTCAGCGGACAGTTGATCAGCCCCAGCATTTT	TRBV6-6	NA	TRBJ1-5	NA
CASSLSGLQETQYF	TGTGCCAGCAGCCTCAGCGGTTTACAAGAGACCCAGTACTTC	TRBV11-3	NA	TRBJ2-5	NA
CASSLGGVAGLTYNEQFF	TGTGCCAGCAGCTTAGGAGGGGTAGCGGGTCTTACCTACAATGAGCAGTTCTTC	TRBV11-3	NA	TRBJ2-1	TRBD2
CASSRQGRDEQYF	TGTGCCAGCAGTCGACAGGGAAGGGACGAGCAGTACTTC	TRBV2	NA	TRBJ2-7	TRBD1
CASSPRTSLNTEAFF	TGTGCCAGCAGCCCCCGGACAAGCCTGAACACTGAAGCTTTCTTT	TRBV4-2	NA	TRBJ1-1	NA
CASRRDRRNTEAFF	TGTGCCAGCAGAAGAGACAGGAGAAACACTGAAGCTTTCTTT	TRBV6-5	once	TRBJ1-1	NA
CASSGSGYTGELFF	TGTGCCAGTAGCGGGAGCGGGTACACCGGGGAGCTGTTTTTT	TRBV2	NA	TRBJ2-2	TRBD2
CASSQDPLSTYEQYF	TGTGCCAGCAGCCAAGATCCCTTATCTACCTACGAGCAGTACTTC	TRBV4-2	NA	TRBJ2-7	NA
CASSVEPGGTEAFF	TGCGCCAGCAGCGTCGAGCCAGGGGGCACTGAAGCTTTCTTT	TRBV4-1	NA	TRBJ1-1	TRBD1
CASSRGQGGADEQFF	TGTGCCAGCAGCCGGGGACAGGGAGGGGCGGATGAGCAGTTCTTC	TRBV4-2	NA	TRBJ2-1	TRBD1
CASSEHPTGDNYGYTF	TGTGCCAGCAGTGAACACCCGACAGGGGACAACTATGGCTACACCTTC	TRBV25-1	NA	TRBJ1-2	TRBD1